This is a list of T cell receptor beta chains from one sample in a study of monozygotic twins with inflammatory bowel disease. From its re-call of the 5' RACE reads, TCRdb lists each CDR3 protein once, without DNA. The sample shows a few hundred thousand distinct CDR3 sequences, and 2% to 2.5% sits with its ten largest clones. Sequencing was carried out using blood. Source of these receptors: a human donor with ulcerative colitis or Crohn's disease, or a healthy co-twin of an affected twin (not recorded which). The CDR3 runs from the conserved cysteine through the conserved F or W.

CASSVAGWGEAFF	TRBV10-1	TRBJ1-1
CASSPRQGQGIQYF	TRBV7-2	TRBJ2-4
CAISAGNTGELFF	TRBV10-3	TRBJ2-2
CASSSPGQGSDTQYF	TRBV11-2	TRBJ2-3
CASSLFRGAGGPGELFF	TRBV5-1	TRBJ2-2
CASSPDRLAGGRFSGANVLTF	TRBV3-1	TRBJ2-6
CSARADRGITDTQYF	TRBV20-1	TRBJ2-3
CASAGYTGYGSGGRETQYF	TRBV25-1	TRBJ2-5
CASSFEGGTTEAFF	TRBV12-3/TRBV12-4	TRBJ1-1
CASSLTSDPGDTQYF	TRBV11-2	TRBJ2-3
CASSSQGWTEAFF	TRBV7-9	TRBJ1-1
CASSYSRGSDYGYTF	TRBV6-5	TRBJ1-2
CASSQGGTSGPANTGELFF	TRBV4-1	TRBJ2-2
CSARVGRDQPQHF	TRBV20-1	TRBJ1-5
CASSLGSGQGDTEAFF	TRBV18	TRBJ1-1
CASTRRYQETQYF	TRBV6-2/TRBV6-3	TRBJ2-5